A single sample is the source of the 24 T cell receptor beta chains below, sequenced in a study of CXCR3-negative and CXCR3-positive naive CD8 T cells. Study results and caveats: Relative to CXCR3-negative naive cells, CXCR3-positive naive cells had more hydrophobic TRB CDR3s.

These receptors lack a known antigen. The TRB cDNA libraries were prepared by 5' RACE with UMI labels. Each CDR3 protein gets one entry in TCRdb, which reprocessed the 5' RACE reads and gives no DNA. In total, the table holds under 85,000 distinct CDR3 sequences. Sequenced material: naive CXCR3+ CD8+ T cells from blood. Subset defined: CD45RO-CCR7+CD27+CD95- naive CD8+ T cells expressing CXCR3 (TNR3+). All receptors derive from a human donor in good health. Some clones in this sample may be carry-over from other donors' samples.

CDR3 sequence reads: CASSLASTGAGYGYTF. The chain couples TRBV5-1 to TRBJ1-2; without DNA, the TCRdb call of TRBD1 cannot be checked. Germline CDR1 reads SGHRS; CDR2 reads YFSETQ. CDR3 length equals 16 residues.

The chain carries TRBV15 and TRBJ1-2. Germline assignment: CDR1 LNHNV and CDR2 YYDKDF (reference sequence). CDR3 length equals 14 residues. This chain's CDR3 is CATSREGAARGYTF.

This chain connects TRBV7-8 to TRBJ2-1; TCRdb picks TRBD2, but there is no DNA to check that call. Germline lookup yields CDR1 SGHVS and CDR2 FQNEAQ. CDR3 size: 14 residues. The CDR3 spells CASSYGPGYNEQFF.

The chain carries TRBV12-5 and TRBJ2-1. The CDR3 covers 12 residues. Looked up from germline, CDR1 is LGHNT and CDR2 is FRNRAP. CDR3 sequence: CASGLEFNEQFF. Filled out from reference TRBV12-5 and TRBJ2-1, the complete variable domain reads DARVTQTPRHKVTEMGQEVTMRCQPILGHNTVFWYRQTMMQGLELLAYFRNRAPLDDSGMPKDRFSAEMPDATLATLKIQPSEPRDSAVYFCASGLEFNEQFFGPGTRLTVL.

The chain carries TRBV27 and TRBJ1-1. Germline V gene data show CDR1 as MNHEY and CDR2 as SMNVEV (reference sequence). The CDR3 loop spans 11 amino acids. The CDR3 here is CASTGNTEAFF.

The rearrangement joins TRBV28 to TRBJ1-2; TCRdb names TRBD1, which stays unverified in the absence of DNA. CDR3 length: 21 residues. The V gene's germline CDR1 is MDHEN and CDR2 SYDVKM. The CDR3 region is CASSLMGWTVTRGGPKPTYTF.

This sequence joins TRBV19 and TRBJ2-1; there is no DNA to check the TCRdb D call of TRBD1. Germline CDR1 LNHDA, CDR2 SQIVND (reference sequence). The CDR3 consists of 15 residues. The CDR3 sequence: CASTRVIHSYNEQFF.

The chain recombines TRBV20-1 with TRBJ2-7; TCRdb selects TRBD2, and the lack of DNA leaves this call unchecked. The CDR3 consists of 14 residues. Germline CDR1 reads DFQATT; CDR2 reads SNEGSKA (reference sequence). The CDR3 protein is CSASGGPSSYEQYF.

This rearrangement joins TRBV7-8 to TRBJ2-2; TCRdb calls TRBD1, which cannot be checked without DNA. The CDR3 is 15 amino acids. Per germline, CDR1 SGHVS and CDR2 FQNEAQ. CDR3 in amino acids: CASPIGGGNTGELFF.

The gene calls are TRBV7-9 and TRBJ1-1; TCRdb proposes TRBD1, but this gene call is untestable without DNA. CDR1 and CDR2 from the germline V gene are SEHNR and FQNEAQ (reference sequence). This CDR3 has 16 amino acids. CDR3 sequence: CASSLAAGGTPREAFF.

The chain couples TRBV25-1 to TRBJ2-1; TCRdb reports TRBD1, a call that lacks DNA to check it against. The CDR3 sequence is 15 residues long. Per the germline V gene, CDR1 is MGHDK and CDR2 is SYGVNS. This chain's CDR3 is CASSPSVGGESEQFF.

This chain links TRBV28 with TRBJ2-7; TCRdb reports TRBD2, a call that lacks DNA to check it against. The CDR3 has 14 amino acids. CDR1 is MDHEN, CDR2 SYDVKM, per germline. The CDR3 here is CASSSRGGWAEQYF.

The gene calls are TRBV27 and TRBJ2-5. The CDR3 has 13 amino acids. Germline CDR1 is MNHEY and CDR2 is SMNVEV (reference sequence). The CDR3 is CASSTTSGETQYF.

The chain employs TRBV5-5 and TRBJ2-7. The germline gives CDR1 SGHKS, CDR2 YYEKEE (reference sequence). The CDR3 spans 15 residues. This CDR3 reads CASSPLWGSSYEQYF.

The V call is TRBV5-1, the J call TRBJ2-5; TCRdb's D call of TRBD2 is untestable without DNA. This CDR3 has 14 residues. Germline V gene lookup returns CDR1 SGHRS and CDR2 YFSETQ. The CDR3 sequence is CASSSAGGRETQYF.

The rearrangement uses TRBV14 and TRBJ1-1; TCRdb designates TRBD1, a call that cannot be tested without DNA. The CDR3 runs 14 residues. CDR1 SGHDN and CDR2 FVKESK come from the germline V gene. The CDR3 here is CASSPPDRNLEAFF.

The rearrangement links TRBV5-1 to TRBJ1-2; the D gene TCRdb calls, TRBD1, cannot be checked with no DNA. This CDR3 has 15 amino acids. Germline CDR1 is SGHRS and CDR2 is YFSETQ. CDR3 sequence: CATLHPRPPSYGYTF. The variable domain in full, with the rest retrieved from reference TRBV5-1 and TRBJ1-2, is KAGVTQTPRYLIKTRGQQVTLSCSPISGHRSVSWYQQTPGQGLQFLFEYFSETQRNKGNFPGRFSGRQFSNSRSEMNVSTLELGDSALYLCATLHPRPPSYGYTFGSGTRLTVV.

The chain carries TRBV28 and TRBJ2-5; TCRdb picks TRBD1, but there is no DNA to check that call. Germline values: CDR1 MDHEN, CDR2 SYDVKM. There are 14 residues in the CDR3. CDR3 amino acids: CASSTGQYQETQYF.

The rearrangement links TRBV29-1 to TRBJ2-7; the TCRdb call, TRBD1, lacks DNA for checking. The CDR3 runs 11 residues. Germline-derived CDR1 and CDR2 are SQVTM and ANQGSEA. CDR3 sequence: CSGGTGGEQYF.

The CDR3 loop is CASSFGGEGDFHYEQYF. This chain links TRBV28 with TRBJ2-7; the TCRdb call, TRBD2, lacks DNA for checking. There are 17 residues in the CDR3. Germline CDR1 MDHEN, CDR2 SYDVKM.

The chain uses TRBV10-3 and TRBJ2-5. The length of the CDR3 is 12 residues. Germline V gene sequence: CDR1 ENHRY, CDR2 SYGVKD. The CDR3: CAISYERETQYF.

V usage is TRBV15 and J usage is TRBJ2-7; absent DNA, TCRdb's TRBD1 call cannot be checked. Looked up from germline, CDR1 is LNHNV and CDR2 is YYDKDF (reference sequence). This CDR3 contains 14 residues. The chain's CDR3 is CATSRAQGGYEQYF.

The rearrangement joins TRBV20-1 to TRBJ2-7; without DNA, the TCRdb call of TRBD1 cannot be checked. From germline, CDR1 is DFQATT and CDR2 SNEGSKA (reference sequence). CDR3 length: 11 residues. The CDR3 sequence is CSWANGYEQYF.

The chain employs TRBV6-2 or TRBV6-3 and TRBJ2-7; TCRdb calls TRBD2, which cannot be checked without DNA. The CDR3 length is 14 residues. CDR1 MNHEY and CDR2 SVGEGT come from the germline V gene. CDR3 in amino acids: CASNPRGRVHEQYF.